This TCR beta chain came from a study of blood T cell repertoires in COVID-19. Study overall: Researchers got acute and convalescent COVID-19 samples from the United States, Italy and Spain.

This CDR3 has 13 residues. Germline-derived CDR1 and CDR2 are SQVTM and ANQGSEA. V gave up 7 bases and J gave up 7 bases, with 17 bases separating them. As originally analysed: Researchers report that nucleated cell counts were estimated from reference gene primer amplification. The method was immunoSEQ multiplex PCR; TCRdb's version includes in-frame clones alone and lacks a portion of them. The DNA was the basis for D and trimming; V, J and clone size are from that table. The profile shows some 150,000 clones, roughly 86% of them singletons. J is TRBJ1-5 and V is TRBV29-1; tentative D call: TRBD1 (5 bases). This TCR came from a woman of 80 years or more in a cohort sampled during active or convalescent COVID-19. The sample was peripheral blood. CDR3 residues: CSGSTGPNQPQHF. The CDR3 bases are TGCAGCGGGTCAACAGGACCCAACCAGCCCCAGCATTTT.